This TCR beta chain was obtained from a study of blood T cells in healthy people across ages. This CDR3 has 14 amino acids. Per germline, CDR1 SNHLY and CDR2 FYNNEI. V shed 6 bases and J shed 3 bases, with 15 bases lying between them. A second PCR of about 7 to 12 cycles used a sample-barcoded 5' primer and a J-beta primer mix. TCRdb analysed the 5' RACE reads with MiXCR anew, one entry per CDR3 protein. Of some 1.8 million distinct CDR3 sequences in the sample, about 39% were seen once. The rearrangement links TRBV2 to TRBJ2-7; tentative D call: TRBD1 (6 bases). Material for sequencing was blood. This sequence originates from a human donor in good health. The chain's CDR3 is CASRKETGFYEQYF. CDR3 coding DNA: TGTGCCAGCAGGAAAGAAACAGGGTTCTACGAGCAGTACTTC.